These T cell receptor beta chains were read from a single sample in a study of blood T cells in healthy people across ages. TCRdb ran MiXCR on the 5' RACE reads and lists one entry per CDR3 protein. The repertoire holds 900,000 to 950,000 distinct CDR3 sequences, about 29% seen once, with 10% in the top ten. This same sample was also part of a study on T cells of mothers and their children.

Sequencing was carried out using blood. These receptors were taken from a woman in her thirties or forties in good health. Each CDR3 is given with its conserved first and last residue. A D gene is named only where the DNA matches it firmly. Size values are once, few and many counts, or a class for expanded clones, and some rows have none.

clone size	V gene	J gene	D gene	CDR3 length	CDR3 protein	CDR3 DNA
-	TRBV7-9	TRBJ2-5	-	15	CASRTPKEVGETQYF	TGTGCCAGCAGGACCCCCAAGGAGGTAGGAGAGACCCAGTACTTC
-	TRBV18	TRBJ1-1	-	14	CASSPRTGETEAFF	TGTGCCAGCTCACCACGAACAGGAGAAACTGAAGCTTTCTTT
-	TRBV11-2	TRBJ2-3	TRBD2	15	CASEGLAGAGDTQYF	TGTGCCAGTGAGGGACTAGCGGGGGCGGGGGATACGCAGTATTTT
once	TRBV28	TRBJ2-7	TRBD2	19	CASSFGLAGGPVRYNEQYF	TGTGCCAGCAGTTTTGGGCTAGCGGGGGGGCCGGTTCGTTACAATGAGCAGTACTTC
-	TRBV7-2	TRBJ1-2	-	13	CASSLVGTYGYTF	TGTGCCAGCAGCTTAGTTGGCACGTATGGCTACACCTTC
-	TRBV5-1	TRBJ1-1	-	15	CASSFETARSTEAFF	TGCGCCAGCAGCTTTGAGACAGCCCGAAGTACTGAAGCTTTCTTT
-	TRBV29-1	TRBJ1-2	-	15	CSVEIGTGGSYGYTF	TGCAGCGTTGAAATTGGGACGGGGGGAAGTTATGGCTACACCTTC
-	TRBV20-1	TRBJ1-2	-	13	CSARVQGELGYTF	TGCAGTGCTAGAGTTCAAGGGGAATTGGGCTACACCTTC
many	TRBV5-1	TRBJ2-1	TRBD2	16	CASSLATGGGINEQFF	TGCGCCAGCAGCTTGGCTACGGGGGGAGGAATCAATGAGCAGTTCTTC
few	TRBV14	TRBJ1-3	-	16	CASSQYEATSGNTIYF	TGTGCCAGCAGCCAATATGAAGCTACCTCTGGAAACACCATATATTTT
few	TRBV15	TRBJ2-5	TRBD2	16	CATSRGAGTGVGTQYF	TGTGCCACCAGCAGAGGAGCGGGGACGGGTGTAGGGACCCAGTACTTC
-	TRBV9	TRBJ2-3	TRBD2	12	CASSAGGDTQYF	TGTGCCAGCAGCGCGGGGGGGGATACGCAGTATTTT
few	TRBV20-1	TRBJ1-5	-	13	CSAPRTERQPQHF	TGCAGTGCTCCCCGGACAGAAAGGCAGCCCCAGCATTTT
-	TRBV3-1	TRBJ2-7	-	15	CASSQGLGDYNEQYF	TGTGCCAGCAGCCAAGGGCTGGGGGATTACAATGAGCAGTACTTC
few	TRBV13	TRBJ2-1	-	13	CASSLEPQLPQFF	TGTGCCAGCAGCTTAGAACCCCAATTGCCGCAGTTCTTC
-	TRBV20-1	TRBJ1-6	TRBD1	14	CSAMEDRESSPLHF	TGCAGTGCTATGGAAGACAGGGAGAGTTCACCCCTCCACTTT
few	TRBV7-3	TRBJ1-6	-	14	CASSFGTHNSPLHF	TGTGCCAGCAGCTTTGGAACACATAATTCACCCCTCCACTTT
-	TRBV5-5	TRBJ2-3	-	17	CASSDYRGGKGTDTQYF	TGTGCCAGCAGCGATTACAGGGGCGGGAAAGGCACAGATACGCAGTATTTT
few	TRBV12-3/TRBV12-4	TRBJ2-6	TRBD1	16	CASNRDSLSGANVLTF	TGTGCCAGCAATAGGGACAGTCTCTCTGGGGCCAACGTCCTGACTTTC
many	TRBV7-2	TRBJ2-3	TRBD2	15	CASRRLAGGFNTQYF	TGTGCCAGCAGGCGACTAGCGGGGGGATTCAATACGCAGTATTTT
once	TRBV5-5	TRBJ1-1	-	14	CASSRRIVNTEAFF	TGTGCCAGCAGCCGTCGGATAGTGAACACTGAAGCTTTCTTT
-	TRBV3-1	TRBJ2-5	-	14	CASSHMRGRETQYF	TGTGCCAGCAGCCACATGCGGGGACGAGAGACCCAGTACTTC
many	TRBV19	TRBJ1-2	TRBD1	15	CASSTRQGSNYGYTF	TGTGCCAGTAGTACCCGACAGGGATCCAACTATGGCTACACCTTC
many	TRBV15	TRBJ2-7	-	13	CATSRDRREAQYF	TGTGCCACCAGCAGAGATCGGAGGGAAGCGCAGTACTTC
-	TRBV6-5	TRBJ1-2	TRBD1	15	CASSLRPGTGNGYTF	TGTGCCAGCAGCCTAAGACCAGGGACAGGGAATGGCTACACCTTC
few	TRBV29-1	TRBJ1-1	-	13	CSARWGTAREAFF	TGCAGCGCCCGGTGGGGGACGGCAAGGGAAGCTTTCTTT